The 6 T cell receptor beta chains below all came from one sample that was sequenced in a study of CD8+CD57+ T cells in acquired aplastic anemia. Genomic DNA was employed as the template in profiling TCR beta VDJ and CDR3. Via MiXCR, TCRdb re-called the reads, giving one row per CDR3 protein. The sample yields 200,000 to 300,000 distinct CDR3 sequences, 82% seen once. Sequencing was done on patients that had shown CD8+CD57+ cell expansion by flow cytometry. Source material: sorted CD4+, CD8+, or CD8+CD57+ T cells (not recorded which) from PBMCs. The receptors stem from a human donor with aplastic anemia.

V is TRBV7-6 and J is TRBJ1-1; a weak D match, TRBD1 (5 bases). The CDR3 contains 15 residues. The germline V and J ends were trimmed by 7 bases and 14 bases, with 29 bases remaining between them. Germline assignment: CDR1 SGHVS and CDR2 FNYEAQ. As DNA, the CDR3 is TGTGCCAGCACCCTAGATCTGGCAGCCACTGGGGCCAACTTCTTT. Translated, it gives CASTLDLAATGANFF.

CDR3 in amino acids: CASSAGSTNTQYF. CDR3 sequence (DNA): TGTGCCAGCAGCGCCGGTAGCACCAATACGCAGTATTTT. This sequence joins TRBV11-3 and TRBJ2-3, with no clear D. Trimming took off 5 bases at V and 7 bases at J, with 13 bases between the two ends. The CDR3 is made up of 13 amino acids. CDR1 SGHNT and CDR2 YENEEA come from the germline V gene. Combining the CDR3 with reference TRBV11-3 and TRBJ2-3 gives the whole variable domain EAGVVQSPRYKIIEKKQPVAFWCNPISGHNTLYWYLQNLGQGPELLIRYENEEAVDDSQLPKDRFSAERLKGVDSTLKIQPAELGDSAVYLCASSAGSTNTQYFGPGTRLTVL.

This chain uses TRBV9 with TRBJ2-3; D assignment may be TRBD1 or TRBD2 (6 bases each). The V gene's germline CDR1 is SGDLS and CDR2 YYNGEE. The CDR3 is 16 amino acids. Deletions cut 7 bases from V and 10 bases from J, with 28 bases between. The CDR3 sequence: CASGDGGTDTRYSQYF. Written as DNA, the CDR3 is TGTGCCAGCGGGGACGGGGGCACAGATACGCGGTATTCGCAGTATTTT.

This chain joins TRBV2 and TRBJ1-1; a possible D gene is TRBD1 (6 bases). CDR3 size: 15 residues. Germline lookup yields CDR1 SNHLY and CDR2 FYNNEI. V was pared by 8 bases and J by 13 bases, with 29 bases between. The CDR3 coding sequence is TGTGCCAGCGGGGTCGGGGGCACAGATACGCAGTATGTTTTCTTT. It codes for CASGVGGTDTQYVFF.

This sequence joins TRBV12-3 or TRBV12-4 and TRBJ1-2; D ambiguous. Trimming pared 2 bases from V and 10 bases from J, leaving 8 bases between. The CDR3 has 11 amino acids. CDR3 coding DNA: TGTGCCAGCAGTTTATCTGAAGACTACACCTTC. As protein: CASSLSEDYTF.

As for this clonotype: Mismatch with germline at one junction end may stem from a read error. The DNA for the CDR3 is TGTACCAGCAGCGAAGGGTCAGATACGCAGCATTTTTTC. Amino acid sequence: CTSSEGSDTQHFF. The J gene is TRBJ2-1, the V gene TRBV9; D not certain. Germline V gene data show CDR1 as SGDLS and CDR2 as YYNGEE. The CDR3 has 13 residues. Filled out from reference TRBV9 and TRBJ2-1, the complete variable domain reads DSGVTQTPKHLITATGQRVTLRCSPRSGDLSVYWYQQSLDQGLQFLIQYYNGEERAKGNILERFSAQQFPDLHSELNLSSLELGDSALYFCTSSEGSDTQHFFGPGTRLTVL.